These 32 T cell receptor beta chains originate from one sample sequenced in a study of blood T cell repertoires in COVID-19. Clones were sequenced by immunoSEQ multiplex PCR, and TCRdb holds only the in-frame ones, with some missing. The repertoire holds under 300,000 clones, with around nine tenths as singletons. Material for sequencing was PBMCs or T cells enriched from blood (not recorded which). These receptors originate from a woman aged 45-65 years who had recovered from COVID-19.

The chain joins TRBV7-2 to TRBJ1-1, with D hard to call. Trimming removed 1 base from V and 5 bases from J, with 14 bases in between. Germline V gene lookup returns CDR1 SGHTA and CDR2 FQGNSA. The CDR3 has 15 amino acids. The CDR3 DNA reads TGTGCCAGCAGCTTAGAACCGGGAAGACGGACTGAAGCTTTCTTT. Translating it yields CASSLEPGRRTEAFF.

The chain couples TRBV4-2 to TRBJ2-1; 12 bases map to TRBD2. Germline V CDR1 and CDR2: LGHNA, YNFKEQ. V was pared by 0 bases and J by 6 bases, with 9 bases of the junction left unmatched. The CDR3 length is 18 residues. This CDR3 is CASSQDPLTSGRPNEQFF. The CDR3 bases are TGTGCCAGCAGCCAAGATCCCCTTACTAGCGGGAGGCCCAATGAGCAGTTCTTC.

The gene calls are TRBV7-9 and TRBJ1-2, with unresolved D. There are 12 residues in the CDR3. Germline CDR1 is SEHNR and CDR2 is FQNEAQ (reference sequence). V was cut by 4 bases and J by 2 bases, with 5 bases left in between. The CDR3 is CASSSENYGYTF. The CDR3 DNA follows: TGTGCCAGCAGCTCTGAGAACTATGGCTACACCTTC.

CDR3 nucleotide sequence: TGTGCCAGTACTAACCCCAGAGGGGGAGATACGCAGTATTTT. The encoded protein is CASTNPRGGDTQYF. The rearrangement joins TRBV19 to TRBJ2-3, with a possible D match to TRBD1 (6 bases). This CDR3 contains 14 residues. Trimming took 7 bases from V and 5 from J, leaving 16 bases between them. Germline V gene sequence: CDR1 LNHDA, CDR2 SQIVND (reference sequence).

The chain has TRBV9 and TRBJ2-3; 16 nucleotides match TRBD2. V shed 3 bases, J shed 5 bases, and the junction held 6 bases outside the gene matches. The CDR3 runs to 17 residues. The germline gives CDR1 SGDLS, CDR2 YYNGEE. CDR3 loop: CASSAGTSGRARDTQYF. The CDR3 nucleotides are TGTGCCAGCAGCGCAGGGACTAGCGGGAGGGCCAGAGATACGCAGTATTTT.

CDR3 residues: CASSRPGIRETQYF. The CDR3 coding sequence is TGTGCCAGCAGCCGCCCGGGGATTCGGGAGACCCAGTACTTC. V is TRBV4-2 and J is TRBJ2-5; a possible D gene is TRBD2 (5 bases). Trimming took 4 bases from V and 5 from J, leaving 14 bases between them. The CDR3 has 14 amino acids. CDR1 LGHNA and CDR2 YNFKEQ come from the germline V gene.

In this sample, this clone turned up once. The rearrangement uses TRBV29-1 and TRBJ1-2; D unclear. V was shortened by 1 base and J by 3 bases, with 12 bases between the two germline ends. The CDR3 sequence is 14 residues long. CDR1 and CDR2 (germline): SQVTM, ANQGSEA. CDR3 amino acids: CSVEGLGQDYGYTF. CDR3 nucleotides: TGCAGCGTTGAAGGTTTGGGTCAGGACTATGGCTACACCTTC.

CDR3 nucleotides: TGTGCCAGCAGCCTGCGGAGGGTGAGTAGCTCCTACGAGCAGTACTTC. Its protein product is CASSLRRVSSSYEQYF. The chain has TRBV3-1 (or the pseudogene TRBV3-2) and TRBJ2-7, with a possible D match to TRBD2 (6 bases). The CDR3 loop spans 16 amino acids. Germline CDR1 is LGHDT and CDR2 is YNNKEL (reference sequence). Trimming stripped 4 bases from V and 0 bases from J, with 16 bases between.

The chain is built from TRBV10-3 and TRBJ2-7, with D possibly TRBD1 on 6 matching bases. Trimming shortened V by 6 bases and J by 1 base, and 10 bases separated the two germline ends. CDR1 ENHRY and CDR2 SYGVKD come from the germline V gene. The CDR3 has 13 residues. The CDR3 protein is CAISWDISYEQYF. In DNA form, the CDR3 reads TGTGCCATCAGCTGGGACATATCCTACGAGCAGTACTTC.

The chain joins TRBV14 to TRBJ2-3; 9 bases agree with TRBD2. J lost 2 bases, V lost 0 bases, and 6 bases had no gene match. The CDR3 is made up of 17 amino acids. Per the germline V gene, CDR1 is SGHDN and CDR2 is FVKESK. Here the CDR3 DNA reads TGTGCCAGCAGCCAAGATCGAGCGGGAGGATCCACAGATACGCAGTATTTT. Residues: CASSQDRAGGSTDTQYF.

The chain joins TRBV3-1 (or the pseudogene TRBV3-2) to TRBJ2-7; no reliable D call. The CDR3 is 14 residues long. Germline V gene lookup returns CDR1 LGHDT and CDR2 YNNKEL (reference sequence). Between the trimmed V and J ends, which lost 3 bases and 7 bases, there was a span of 16 bases. The CDR3 nucleotides read TGTGCCAGCAGCCAGAAAAGTTTGGCGCGGGAGCAGTACTTC. Its protein product is CASSQKSLAREQYF.

V is TRBV5-1 and J is TRBJ2-5; D gene unclear. Trimming removed 4 bases at V and 5 bases at J, with 12 bases between. The germline V gene has CDR1 SGHRS and CDR2 YFSETQ. The CDR3 totals 13 residues. CDR3: CASSPASGETQYF. DNA of the CDR3: TGCGCCAGCAGCCCCGCCTCGGGTGAGACCCAGTACTTC.

The chain recombines TRBV28 with TRBJ2-3; D is possibly TRBD2 (6 bases). The germline CDR1 and CDR2 sequences are MDHEN and SYDVKM. This CDR3 spans 13 amino acids. V lost 6 bases and J 2 bases, leaving 9 bases between the germline ends. In DNA form, the CDR3 reads TGTGCCAGCAGCCGGGACTCCACAGATACGCAGTATTTT. Translating it yields CASSRDSTDTQYF.

This clone was recorded at least ten times. Other DNA sequences in this specimen translate into the identical CDR3. CDR3 bases: TGTGCCAGCAGGGGAACAGGGATTAGCAATCAGCCCCAGCATTTT. This encodes CASRGTGISNQPQHF. This rearrangement joins TRBV2 to TRBJ1-5, with D tentatively TRBD1 (6 bases). Germline V lookup: CDR1 SNHLY, CDR2 FYNNEI. CDR3 length: 15 amino acids. Trimming removed 6 bases at V and 0 bases at J, with 12 bases between.

The chain recombines TRBV3-1 (or the pseudogene TRBV3-2) with TRBJ2-7; D is possibly TRBD2 (7 bases). V was shortened by 2 bases and J by 2 bases, with 13 bases between the two germline ends. Germline V CDR1 and CDR2: LGHDT, YNNKEL (reference sequence). CDR3 length equals 15 residues. The CDR3 coding sequence is TGTGCCAGCAGCCAATCCCAGGGGAGGGCCTACGAGCAGTACTTC. This translates into CASSQSQGRAYEQYF.

The rearrangement links TRBV7-8 to TRBJ2-7, with 7 bases identical to TRBD1. The CDR3 runs to 15 residues. Germline V gene sequence: CDR1 SGHVS, CDR2 FQNEAQ. V was clipped by 5 bases and J by 0 bases; unmatched bases: 7. CDR3 in DNA: TGTGCCAGCAGCCCTAGGACAGGCAGCTCCTACGAGCAGTACTTC. Protein: CASSPRTGSSYEQYF.

This clone appeared once. The chain uses TRBV10-3 and TRBJ2-7, with 8 positions matching TRBD1. Germline-derived CDR1 and CDR2 are ENHRY and SYGVKD. V lost 5 bases and J lost 7; bases outside the gene matches: 10. The CDR3 is made up of 14 amino acids. The CDR3 DNA sequence: TGTGCCATCAGTTCGGACAGGGTGTTGCGGGAGCAGTACTTC. Encoded protein: CAISSDRVLREQYF.

This chain connects TRBV28 to TRBJ2-7, with 9 positions matching TRBD2. CDR3 length: 16 residues. Germline values: CDR1 MDHEN, CDR2 SYDVKM. V gave up 6 bases and J gave up 7 bases; unmatched junction bases: 16. CDR3 sequence reads: CASRPGLAVASWEQYF. DNA for the CDR3: TGTGCCAGCAGGCCGGGACTAGCAGTCGCTTCGTGGGAGCAGTACTTC.

V gene TRBV19 combines with J gene TRBJ2-1, with 11 bases matching TRBD2. The CDR3 contains 15 residues. The ends lost 6 bases at V and 12 bases at J; junction bases unmatched: 13. Germline V gene data show CDR1 as LNHDA and CDR2 as SQIVND (reference sequence). As DNA, the CDR3 is TGTGCCAGTAGACACGCCGGGACTAGCGGAGTCGGGCAGTTCTTC. Translation gives CASRHAGTSGVGQFF.

The table lists this clone with a count of one. The V call is TRBV10-3, the J call TRBJ2-7; no clear D gene. V lost 5 bases to trimming and J lost 0 bases, with 8 bases between them. The CDR3 runs to 13 residues. CDR1 ENHRY and CDR2 SYGVKD come from the germline V gene. CDR3 amino acids: CAISQESSYEQYF. The CDR3 DNA reads TGTGCCATCAGTCAAGAGAGCTCCTACGAGCAGTACTTC.

The CDR3 is CASSYGGGGYEQYF. CDR3 nucleotide sequence: TGTGCCAGCAGTTACGGAGGGGGCGGCTACGAGCAGTACTTC. The chain employs TRBV6-2 or TRBV6-3 and TRBJ2-7; D possibly corresponds to TRBD1 (7 bases). The CDR3 runs 14 residues. Germline CDR1 is MNHEY and CDR2 is SVGEGT. V dropped 2 bases and J dropped 3 bases, with 11 bases sitting between them.

The chain combines TRBV7-2 with TRBJ2-1; possible D gene TRBD2, 5 bases. With 5 bases removed from V and 9 bases from J, the gap between germline ends came to 20 bases. Per germline, CDR1 SGHTA and CDR2 FQGNSA. The CDR3 spans 15 residues. CDR3 coding DNA: TGTGCCAGCAGCCCAACTAGGACCCCCCCCAGTGAGCAGTTCTTC. The encoded protein is CASSPTRTPPSEQFF.

V is TRBV28 and J is TRBJ2-1; D is unresolved. The germline V gene has CDR1 MDHEN and CDR2 SYDVKM. V was clipped by 1 base and J by 15 bases, with 13 bases between them. The CDR3 length is 12 residues. The CDR3 DNA reads TGTGCCAGCAGTTTATATGATTCGGTATCGTTCTTC. Protein sequence: CASSLYDSVSFF.

This chain joins TRBV5-5 and TRBJ2-1; 12 nucleotides match TRBD2. Germline V CDR1 and CDR2: SGHKS, YYEKEE (reference sequence). This CDR3 is built from 14 residues. Trimming took 0 bases from V and 8 from J; bases not matched to a gene: 0. The CDR3 region is CASSLGLAGDEQFF. In DNA, the CDR3 is TGTGCCAGCAGCTTGGGACTAGCGGGAGATGAGCAGTTCTTC.

J is TRBJ1-1 and V is TRBV10-1; D remains unclear. V dropped 4 bases and J dropped 4 bases, with 19 bases sitting between them. Germline V gives CDR1 WNHNN, CDR2 SYGVQD (reference sequence). This CDR3 has 16 residues. This CDR3 is CASSGSRSGRLTEAFF. The CDR3 nucleotides are TGCGCCAGCAGTGGATCCAGGTCCGGCAGGCTCACTGAAGCTTTCTTT.

The gene calls are TRBV21-1 and TRBJ1-5; the DNA was not compared with TRBD1, the D call given in the table. TRBV21-1 is a pseudogene. The length of the CDR3 is 19 residues. CDR3 sequence reads: CASSKARGQGVYDNQPQHF. CDR3 DNA sequence: TGTGCCAGCAGCAAAGCGCGGGGACAGGGGGTGTATGACAATCAGCCCCAGCATTTT.

CDR3 protein: CASRGSVPPTGELFF. In DNA form, the CDR3 reads TGTGCCAGTCGAGGGTCGGTACCACCGACCGGGGAGCTGTTTTTT. This rearrangement joins TRBV27 to TRBJ2-2, with D possibly TRBD2 on 5 matching bases. The germline CDR1 and CDR2 sequences are MNHEY and SMNVEV (reference sequence). Between the trimmed V and J ends, which lost 9 bases and 5 bases, there was a span of 19 bases. CDR3 length: 15 amino acids.

The CDR3 DNA is TGTGCCAGCAGTGACTCTCATTTGAACACTGAAGCTTTCTTT. Its protein product is CASSDSHLNTEAFF. The gene calls are TRBV6-4 and TRBJ1-1; no firm D call. The length of the CDR3 is 14 residues. Germline CDR1 is MRHNA and CDR2 is SNTAGT. V was pared by 0 bases and J by 0 bases, with 5 bases between.

The chain is built from TRBV4-1 and TRBJ1-6; the D is unclear. From germline, CDR1 is MGHRA and CDR2 YSYEKL. This CDR3 region has 14 residues. V was clipped by 1 base and J by 10 bases, with 11 bases between them. CDR3 sequence: CASSQVERESPLHF. In nucleotides, the CDR3 is TGCGCCAGCAGCCAAGTAGAGAGGGAATCACCCCTCCACTTT.

The rearrangement joins TRBV2 to TRBJ2-7, with TRBD2 matching over 12 bases. CDR3 size: 17 residues. The ends lost 1 base at V and 6 bases at J; junction bases unmatched: 10. CDR1 and CDR2 (germline): SNHLY, FYNNEI. CDR3 sequence reads: CASSEEALAGGLGEQYF. Here the CDR3 DNA reads TGTGCCAGCAGTGAAGAAGCACTAGCGGGAGGATTGGGCGAGCAGTACTTC.

V and J are TRBV5-1 and TRBJ2-7; 8 bases map to TRBD1. CDR3 length: 14 residues. Per the germline V gene, CDR1 is SGHRS and CDR2 is YFSETQ. Germline trimming cut 4 bases from V and 3 bases from J; bases unmatched to any gene: 6. CDR3 nucleotide sequence: TGCGCCAGCAGCACCCGGACAGGGAACTACGAGCAGTACTTC. As protein: CASSTRTGNYEQYF. The whole variable domain, filled in from reference TRBV5-1 and TRBJ2-7, reads KAGVTQTPRYLIKTRGQQVTLSCSPISGHRSVSWYQQTPGQGLQFLFEYFSETQRNKGNFPGRFSGRQFSNSRSEMNVSTLELGDSALYLCASSTRTGNYEQYFGPGTRLTVT.

This chain joins TRBV6-2 or TRBV6-3 and TRBJ2-5, with 9 nucleotides matching TRBD1. CDR3 length: 13 residues. Germline V CDR1 and CDR2: MNHEY, SVGEGT. V gave up 5 bases and J gave up 4 bases; unmatched junction bases: 2. CDR3 residues: CASSRGQGETQYF. Here the CDR3 DNA reads TGTGCCAGCAGTAGGGGACAGGGAGAGACCCAGTACTTC.